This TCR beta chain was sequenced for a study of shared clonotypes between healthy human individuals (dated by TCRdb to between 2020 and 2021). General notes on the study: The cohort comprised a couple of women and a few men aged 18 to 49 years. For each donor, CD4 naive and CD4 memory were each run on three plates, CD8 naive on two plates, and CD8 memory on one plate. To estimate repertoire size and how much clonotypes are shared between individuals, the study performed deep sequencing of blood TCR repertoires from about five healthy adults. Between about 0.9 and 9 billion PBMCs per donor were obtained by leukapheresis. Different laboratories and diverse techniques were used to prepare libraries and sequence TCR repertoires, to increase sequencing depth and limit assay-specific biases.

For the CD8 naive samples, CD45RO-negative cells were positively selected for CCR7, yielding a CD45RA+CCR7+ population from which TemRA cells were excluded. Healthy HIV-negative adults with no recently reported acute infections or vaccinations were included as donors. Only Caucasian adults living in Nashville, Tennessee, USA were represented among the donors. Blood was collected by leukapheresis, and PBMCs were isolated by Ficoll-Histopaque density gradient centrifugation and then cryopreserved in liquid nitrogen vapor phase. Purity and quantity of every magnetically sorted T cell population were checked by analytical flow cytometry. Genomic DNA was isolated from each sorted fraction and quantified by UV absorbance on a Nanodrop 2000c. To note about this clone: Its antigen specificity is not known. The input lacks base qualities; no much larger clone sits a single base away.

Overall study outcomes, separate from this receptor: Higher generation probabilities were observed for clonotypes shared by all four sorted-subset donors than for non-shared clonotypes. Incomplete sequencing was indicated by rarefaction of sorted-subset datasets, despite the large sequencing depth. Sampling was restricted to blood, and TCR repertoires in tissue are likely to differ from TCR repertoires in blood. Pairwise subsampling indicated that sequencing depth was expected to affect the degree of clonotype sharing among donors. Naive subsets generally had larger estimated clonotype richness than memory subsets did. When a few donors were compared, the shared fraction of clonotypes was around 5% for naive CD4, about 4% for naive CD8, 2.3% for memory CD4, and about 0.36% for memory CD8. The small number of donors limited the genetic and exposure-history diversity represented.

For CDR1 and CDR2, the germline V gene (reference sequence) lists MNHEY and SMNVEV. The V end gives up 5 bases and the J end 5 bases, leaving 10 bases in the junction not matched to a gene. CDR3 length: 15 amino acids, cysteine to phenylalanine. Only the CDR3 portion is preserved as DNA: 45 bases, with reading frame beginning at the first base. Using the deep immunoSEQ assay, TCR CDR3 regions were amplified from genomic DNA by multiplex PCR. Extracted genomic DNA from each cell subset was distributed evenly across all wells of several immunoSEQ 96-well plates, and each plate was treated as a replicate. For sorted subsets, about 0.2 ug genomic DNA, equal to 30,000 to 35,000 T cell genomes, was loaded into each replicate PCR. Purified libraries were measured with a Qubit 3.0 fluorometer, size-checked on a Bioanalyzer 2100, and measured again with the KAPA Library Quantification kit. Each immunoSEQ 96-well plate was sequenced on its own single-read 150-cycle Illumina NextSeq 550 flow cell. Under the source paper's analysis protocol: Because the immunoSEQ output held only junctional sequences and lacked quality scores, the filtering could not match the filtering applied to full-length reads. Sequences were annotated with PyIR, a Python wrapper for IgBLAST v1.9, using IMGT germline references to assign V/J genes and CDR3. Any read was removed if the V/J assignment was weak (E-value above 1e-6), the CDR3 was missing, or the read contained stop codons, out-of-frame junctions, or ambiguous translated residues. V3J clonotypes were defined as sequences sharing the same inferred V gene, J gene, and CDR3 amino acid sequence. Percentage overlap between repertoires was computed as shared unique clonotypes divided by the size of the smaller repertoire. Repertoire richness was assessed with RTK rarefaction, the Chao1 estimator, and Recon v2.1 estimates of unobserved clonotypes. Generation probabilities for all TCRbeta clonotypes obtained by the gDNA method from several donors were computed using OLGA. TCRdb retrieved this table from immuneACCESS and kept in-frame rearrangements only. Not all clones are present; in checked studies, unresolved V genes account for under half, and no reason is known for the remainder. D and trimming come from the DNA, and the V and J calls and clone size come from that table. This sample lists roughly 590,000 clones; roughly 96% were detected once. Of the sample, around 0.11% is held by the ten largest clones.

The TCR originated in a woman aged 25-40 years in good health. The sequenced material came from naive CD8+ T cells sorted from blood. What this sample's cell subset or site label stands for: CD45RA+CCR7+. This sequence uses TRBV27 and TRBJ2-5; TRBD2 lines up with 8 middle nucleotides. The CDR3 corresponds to CASSPLAGLGETQYF. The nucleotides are TGTGCCAGCAGTCCCTTAGCGGGATTGGGCGAGACCCAGTACTTC.